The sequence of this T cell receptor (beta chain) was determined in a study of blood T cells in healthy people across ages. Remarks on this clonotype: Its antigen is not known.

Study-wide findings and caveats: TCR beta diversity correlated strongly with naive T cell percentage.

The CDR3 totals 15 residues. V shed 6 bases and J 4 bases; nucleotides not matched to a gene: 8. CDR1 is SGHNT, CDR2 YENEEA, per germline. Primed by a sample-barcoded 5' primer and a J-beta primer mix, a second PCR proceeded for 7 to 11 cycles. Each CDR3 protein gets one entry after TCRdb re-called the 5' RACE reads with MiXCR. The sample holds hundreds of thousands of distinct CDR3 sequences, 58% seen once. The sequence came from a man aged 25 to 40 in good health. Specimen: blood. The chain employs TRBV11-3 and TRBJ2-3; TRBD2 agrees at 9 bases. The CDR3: CASSPERGVPDTQYF. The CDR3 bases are TGTGCCAGCAGTCCAGAGCGGGGGGTTCCAGATACGCAGTATTTT.